This TCR beta chain was sequenced in a study of shared clonotypes between healthy human individuals. Authors' data handling: Filtering differed because ImmunoSEQ produced junction-only sequences that carried no quality scores. Measured with immunoSEQ multiplex PCR; TCRdb has only the in-frame clones, and not every one. That table is the source of V, J and clone size, and D and trimming were worked out from the DNA. The sample holds around 320,000 clones, around 87% seen once. This CDR3 comprises 12 residues. Looked up from germline, CDR1 is SGHRS and CDR2 is YFSETQ. V was pared by 1 base and J by 1 base, with 3 bases between.

What was sequenced was memory CD8+ T cells sorted from blood. As to subset: CD45RO+ cells pooled with CCR7-negative TemRA cells. V is TRBV5-1 and J is TRBJ2-7; D uncertain. The source of this sequence is a man aged 18 to 30 in good health. The CDR3 sequence: CASSLSSYEQYF. The CDR3 DNA reads as TGCGCCAGCAGCTTGAGTTCCTACGAGCAGTACTTC.